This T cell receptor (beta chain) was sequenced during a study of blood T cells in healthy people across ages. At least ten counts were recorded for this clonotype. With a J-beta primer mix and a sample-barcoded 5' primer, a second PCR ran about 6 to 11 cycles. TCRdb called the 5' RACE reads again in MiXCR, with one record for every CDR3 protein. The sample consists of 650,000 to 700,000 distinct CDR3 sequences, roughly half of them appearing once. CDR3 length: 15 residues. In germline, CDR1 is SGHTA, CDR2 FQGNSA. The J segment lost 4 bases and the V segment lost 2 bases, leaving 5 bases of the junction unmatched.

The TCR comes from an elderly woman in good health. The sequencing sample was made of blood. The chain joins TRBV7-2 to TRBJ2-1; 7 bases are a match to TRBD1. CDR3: CASSLSTGPYNEQFF. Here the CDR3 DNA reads TGTGCCAGCAGCTTATCGACAGGGCCTTACAATGAGCAGTTCTTC.